The clone carrying this T cell receptor beta chain appeared many times. The antigen is unknown. This sample stems from a study of breast tumors, draining lymph nodes, adjacent tissues. Study results and limitations: Tumors had less TCR diversity than lymph nodes, more than nontumor tissue. Data fit most tumor T cells coming from lymph node, expanding in tumor.

Each CDR3 protein gets one entry after TCRdb re-called the multiplex PCR reads with MiXCR. The sample shows about 200,000 distinct CDR3 sequences, approximately 33% of them seen only once. Axillary draining lymph nodes of breast cancer patients supplied the node samples. The V end was cut by 0 bases, the J end by 4 bases, with 18 bases between. From germline, CDR1 is LNHNV and CDR2 YYDKDF (reference sequence). The CDR3 consists of 18 residues. Sequencing was done on a sample of axillary lymph node tissue. The receptor was isolated from a female donor with breast cancer. Some clones in this sample may be carry-over from other donors' samples. The rearrangement joins TRBV15 to TRBJ2-2, with a tentative D call TRBD1 (6 bases). The CDR3, as DNA: TGTGCCACCAGCAGAGATTACGTCGGACAGCAGAGCACCGGGGAGCTGTTTTTT. The encoded protein is CATSRDYVGQQSTGELFF.